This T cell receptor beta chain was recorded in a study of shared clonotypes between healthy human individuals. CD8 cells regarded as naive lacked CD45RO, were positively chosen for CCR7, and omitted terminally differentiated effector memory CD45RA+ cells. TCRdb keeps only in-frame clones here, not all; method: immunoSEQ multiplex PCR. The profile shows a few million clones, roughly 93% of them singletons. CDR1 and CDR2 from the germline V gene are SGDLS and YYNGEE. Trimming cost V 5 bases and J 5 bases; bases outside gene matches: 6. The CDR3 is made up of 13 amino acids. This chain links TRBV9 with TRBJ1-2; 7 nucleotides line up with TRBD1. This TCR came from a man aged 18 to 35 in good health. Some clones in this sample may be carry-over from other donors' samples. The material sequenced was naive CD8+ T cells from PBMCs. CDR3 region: CASRDDRVYGYTF. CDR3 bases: TGTGCCAGCAGAGACGACAGGGTATATGGCTACACCTTC.